Given below is one TCR beta chain in context. Antigen: not known. After stimulus-free culture, autoproliferating CFSE-dim and non-proliferating CFSE-high T cells were sequenced separately. Cultures began with roughly 5x10^7 CFSE-labeled PBMCs, unstimulated for 6 to 7 days, with replicate wells pooled. Without exogenous stimuli, 0.45 to 0.55 uM CFSE-labeled PBMCs were cultured serum-free. Here immunoSEQ multiplex PCR was the method, and the copy in TCRdb shows in-frame clones only, minus some. The table lists 25,000 to 35,000 clones, around 86% of them singletons, with approximately 2.4% in the top ten. CDR1 and CDR2 (germline): SGHRS, YFSETQ. Trimming shortened V by 7 bases and J by 4 bases, and 14 bases separated the two germline ends. The CDR3 loop spans 14 amino acids. The source of the sample is a study of memory B cells and T cells in multiple sclerosis. Findings of the study overall: Clone-set sizes differed between compartments, so shared clonotype counts needed normalization.

This chain links TRBV5-1 with TRBJ1-4; D unresolved. The sequenced sample consisted of PBMCs from blood kept in culture. The sequence derives from a human donor with multiple sclerosis. Here the CDR3 reads CASGPGSHNEKLFF. Here the CDR3 DNA reads TGCGCCAGCGGTCCTGGCAGCCATAATGAAAAACTGTTTTTT.